The sample holds many counts of the clone carrying this T cell receptor beta chain. This CDR3 contains 13 residues. The germline CDR1 and CDR2 sequences are LNHNV and YYDKDF (reference sequence). Trimming shortened V by 8 bases and J by 5 bases, and 15 bases separated the two germline ends. The source of the sample is a study of regulatory T cells in long-lasting Graves disease. As for time point: newly diagnosed GD, antithyroid drugs for less than 3 months. The TCR library used RNA extracted from PBMCs. To make TCR beta libraries, researchers used iRepertoire HTBI primers and Arm-PCR of CDR3 regions. TCRdb analysed the multiplex PCR reads with MiXCR anew, one entry per CDR3 protein. The sample comprises some 330,000 distinct CDR3 sequences, over 9.5% of which are singletons, and around 18% rests with the top ten. The same data also contributed to another study, on T cells in Graves' hyperthyroidism and ophthalmopathy. This second study says: First-round RT-PCR targeting the TCR CDR3 was performed with the HTBI primer set. In blood, most of the thyroid clonotypes expanded above 0.001 were also present.

Specimen: peripheral blood mononuclear cells (PBMCs), collected at new diagnosis, from a patient treated with antithyroid drugs. V and J are TRBV15 and TRBJ2-5; D might be TRBD2 (6 bases). The origin of this receptor is a young woman with Graves disease. The CDR3 DNA sequence: TGTGCCACCGCCCTGCGGGACCGGGAGACCCAGTACTTC. It translates to CATALRDRETQYF.